This T cell receptor beta chain emerged from a study of beta chain features in type 1 diabetes. Concerning this clone: What it binds is unknown.

Expressed TCRB transcripts were sequenced, since all the RNA that had been isolated was reverse transcribed. Produced via immunoSEQ multiplex PCR; TCRdb's table is partial and in-frame only. Altogether around 160,000 clones are present, almost 65% being singletons, with the ten largest covering under 0.1%. Regarding the study as a whole: It was among patients, rather than healthy donors, that naive, central memory and Treg TCRB repertoires appeared more similar. There was a moderate but significant shortening of TCRB CDR3s in all four CD4+ subsets of Type 1 diabetes patients.

Input material: naive CD4+ T cells from blood. The receptor comes from a man aged 25 to 40 with type 1 diabetes.

The CDR3 is CASSLERNYGYTF. CDR3 nucleotides: TGTGCCAGCAGCTTAGAAAGGAACTATGGCTACACCTTC. This chain connects TRBV7-2 to TRBJ1-2; D remains ambiguous. The germline V gene encodes CDR1 SGHTA and CDR2 FQGNSA. The CDR3 consists of 13 residues. Trimming left V 1 base short and J 2 bases short, with 5 bases between.